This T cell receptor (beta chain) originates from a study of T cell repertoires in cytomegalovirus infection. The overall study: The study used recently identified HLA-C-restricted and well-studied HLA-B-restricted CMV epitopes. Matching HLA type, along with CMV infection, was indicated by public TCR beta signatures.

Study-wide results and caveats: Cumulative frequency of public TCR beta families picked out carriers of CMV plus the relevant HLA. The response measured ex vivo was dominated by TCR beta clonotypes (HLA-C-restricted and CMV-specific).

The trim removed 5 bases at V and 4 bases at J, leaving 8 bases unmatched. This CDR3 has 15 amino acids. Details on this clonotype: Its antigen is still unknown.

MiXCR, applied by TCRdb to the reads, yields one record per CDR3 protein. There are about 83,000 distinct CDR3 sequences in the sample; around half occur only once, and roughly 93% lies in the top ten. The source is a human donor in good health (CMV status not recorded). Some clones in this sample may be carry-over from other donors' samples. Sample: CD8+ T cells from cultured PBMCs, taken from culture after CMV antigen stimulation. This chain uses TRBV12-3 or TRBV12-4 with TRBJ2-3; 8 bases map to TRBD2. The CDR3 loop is CASSPPGGAADTQYF. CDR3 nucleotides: TGTGCCAGCAGTCCCCCCGGGGGGGCCGCAGATACGCAGTATTTT.